These T cell receptor beta chains were read from a single sample in a study of OX40 agonist ivuxolimab in advanced cancers. Only in-frame clones appear in the TCRdb table, and some are missing; sequencing was by immunoSEQ multiplex PCR. The table has about 77,000 clones, roughly 87% seen once; the top ten hold roughly 5.8%. The sample here was CD4+ or CD8+ T cells sorted from blood, taken in a trial of the OX40 agonist ivuxolimab. The origin of the receptors is an adult with an advanced solid tumor such as melanoma, head and neck, liver or kidney cancer. Both conserved end residues are part of each CDR3. Each record gives: clone size, J gene, V gene, D gene, CDR3 protein, CDR3 DNA. A D gene is named only where the DNA matches it firmly. The size entry is marked missing in some rows and otherwise reads once, few, many or a size class.

NA TRBJ1-5 TRBV28 TRBD1 CASSLLGTANQPQHF TGTGCCAGCAGTTTATTGGGGACAGCTAATCAGCCCCAGCATTTT
NA TRBJ1-5 TRBV7-6 NA CASSLMGQGNQPQHF TGTGCCAGCAGCTTAATGGGTCAGGGCAATCAGCCCCAGCATTTT
NA TRBJ2-3 TRBV19 TRBD1 CASSMGTGGTDTQYF TGTGCCAGTAGTATGGGGACAGGGGGAACAGATACGCAGTATTTT
NA TRBJ2-4 TRBV5-4 NA CASSFGRENIQYF TGTGCCAGCAGCTTCGGAAGGGAAAACATTCAGTACTTC
NA TRBJ1-1 TRBV6-1 NA CASSERDGRVTNTEAFF TGTGCCAGCAGTGAAAGGGACGGCAGGGTCACGAACACTGAAGCTTTCTTT
NA TRBJ1-4 TRBV7-9 NA CASSSRSATNEKLFF TGTGCCAGCAGCTCTCGTTCCGCAACTAATGAAAAACTGTTTTTT
NA TRBJ2-7 TRBV18 TRBD1 CASSSRGQGYEQYF TGTGCCAGCTCATCGCGGGGACAGGGCTACGAGCAGTACTTC
NA TRBJ2-5 TRBV28 TRBD2 CASSAPQGLAGGETQYF TGTGCCAGCAGCGCCCCCCAGGGACTAGCGGGGGGAGAGACCCAGTACTTC
NA TRBJ2-2 TRBV5-1 NA CASSLAQPGTGELFF TGCGCCAGCAGCTTGGCACAGCCGGGCACCGGGGAGCTGTTTTTT
NA TRBJ1-1 TRBV7-8 NA CASSLGGTLMNTEAFF TGTGCCAGCAGCTTAGGTGGGACCCTGATGAACACTGAAGCTTTCTTT
NA TRBJ1-1 TRBV19 TRBD1 CASSMRGQGNTEAFF TGTGCCAGTAGTATGAGGGGGCAGGGAAACACTGAAGCTTTCTTT
NA TRBJ2-5 TRBV7-6 TRBD2 CASSPAGEGETQYF TGTGCCAGCAGCCCAGCGGGGGAAGGAGAGACCCAGTACTTC
NA TRBJ1-1 TRBV5-1 NA CASSSRGDTEAFF TGCGCCAGCAGCTCCAGGGGTGACACTGAAGCTTTCTTT
few TRBJ1-2 TRBV14 NA CASSHRDGLGGYTF TGTGCCAGCAGCCACCGGGACGGCCTTGGGGGCTACACCTTC
NA TRBJ1-1 TRBV9 NA CASSIKNTEAFF TGTGCCAGCAGCATTAAGAACACTGAAGCTTTCTTT
NA TRBJ2-5 TRBV6-1 TRBD1 CASRDRGRPQETQYF TGTGCCAGCAGAGATAGGGGGCGCCCCCAAGAGACCCAGTACTTC